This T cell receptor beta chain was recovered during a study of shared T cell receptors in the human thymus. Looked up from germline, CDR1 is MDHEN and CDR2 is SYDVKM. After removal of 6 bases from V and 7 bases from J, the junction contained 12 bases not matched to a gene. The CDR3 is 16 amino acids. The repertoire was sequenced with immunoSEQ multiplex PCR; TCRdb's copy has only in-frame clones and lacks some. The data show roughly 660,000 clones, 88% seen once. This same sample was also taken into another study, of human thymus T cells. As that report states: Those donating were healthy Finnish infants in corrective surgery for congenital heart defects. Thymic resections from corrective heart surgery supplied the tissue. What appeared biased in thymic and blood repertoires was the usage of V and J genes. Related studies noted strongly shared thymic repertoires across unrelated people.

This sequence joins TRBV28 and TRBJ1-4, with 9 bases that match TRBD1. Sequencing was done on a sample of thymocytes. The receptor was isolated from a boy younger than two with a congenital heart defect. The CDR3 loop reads CASSATTGQGGEKLFF. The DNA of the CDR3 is TGTGCCAGCAGCGCGACCACGGGACAGGGTGGTGAAAAACTGTTTTTT.